The clone carrying this T cell receptor beta chain was counted many times. The data were taken from a study of blood T cell repertoires in COVID-19. Looking at the study overall: Specimens from acute and convalescent COVID-19 originated in the United States, Italy and Spain. PBMCs, B-cell-depleted T cells, or T cells provided the cDNA or gDNA that made up the material.

The V gene end was trimmed by 2 bases and the J gene end by 3 bases; junction bases not matched to a gene: 11. The CDR3 totals 17 residues. Original analysis: Nucleated cell number was recorded as an estimate derived from reference gene primer amplification. Using immunoSEQ multiplex PCR, the repertoire was profiled, and TCRdb retains in-frame clones only, with some absent. D and trimming come from the DNA, and the V and J calls and clone size come from that table. The repertoire holds 70,000 to 85,000 clones, with about four fifths as singletons. The sample comprised peripheral blood. The sequence derives from a human donor in a cohort sampled during active COVID-19. The V and J genes are TRBV23-1 and TRBJ2-5, with TRBD1 matching 8 bases. TRBV23-1 is designated an ORF whose function remains uncertain. Written as DNA, the CDR3 is TGCGCCAGCAGTCAAGAGTGGCCAGGGGGCTTGGAAGAGACCCAGTACTTC. As protein: CASSQEWPGGLEETQYF.